The rows below give T cell receptor beta chains drawn from one sample of a study of cytomegalovirus exposure and HLA in healthy donors. TCRdb's copy holds only in-frame clones and misses some; the assay was immunoSEQ multiplex PCR. The table lists 150,000 to 190,000 clones, roughly four fifths of them singletons. The sample consisted of PBMCs. Receptor source: a man between 18 and 29 years old in good health and CMV-seronegative. Both conserved end residues are part of each CDR3. The D gene is left open where the match is weak. Only some rows state a clone size, as once, few, many or a class for expanded clones.

j_call	v_call	d_call	clone_size	cdr3_nt	cdr3_aa
TRBJ2-3	TRBV4-1	NA	NA	TGCGCCAGCAGCCGCCCGGAGGGGGATACGCAGTATTTT	CASSRPEGDTQYF
TRBJ1-1	TRBV6-5	NA	NA	TGTGCCAGCAGAGGGACCACAGGGCCCCCCGGCGGAGCTTTCTTT	CASRGTTGPPGGAFF
TRBJ1-1	TRBV7-6	NA	few	TGTGCCAGCAGCTTAGGTCTGAGGGAGGAAGCTTTCTTT	CASSLGLREEAFF
TRBJ2-3	TRBV25-1	NA	NA	TGTGCCACCCAGCGCTATACGCAGTATTTT	CATQRYTQYF
TRBJ2-3	TRBV29-1	TRBD2	NA	TGCAGCGTTTTGTCTAGCGGGTGGAGAGATACGCAGTATTTT	CSVLSSGWRDTQYF
TRBJ2-2	TRBV7-2	NA	NA	TGTGCCAGCAGCCCCGTTCGGTCCGGGGAGCTGTTTTTT	CASSPVRSGELFF
TRBJ2-7	TRBV6-1	NA	once	TGTGCCACCAGGACAGAGAGCTCCTACGAGCAGTACTTC	CATRTESSYEQYF
TRBJ2-3	TRBV28	NA	NA	TGTGCCAGCACCCTCGGGATCCGAGATACGCAGTATTTT	CASTLGIRDTQYF
TRBJ1-2	TRBV30	TRBD1	NA	TGTGCCTGGAGTGTGGGAGCACAGGGGCGCTACACCTTC	CAWSVGAQGRYTF
TRBJ2-3	TRBV10-3	TRBD2	NA	TGTGCCATCAGTGATGGACTAGCGGGGAGGGGGGCAGATACGCAGTATTTT	CAISDGLAGRGADTQYF
TRBJ2-3	TRBV9	TRBD2	NA	TGTGCCAGCAGCGTCTCTAGCGGGAGGTTCGGGGGCACAGATACGCAGTATTTT	CASSVSSGRFGGTDTQYF
TRBJ2-2	TRBV6-6	TRBD2	few	TGTGCCAGCAGTACACTACCGGGGGGAAACACCGGGGAGCTGTTTTTT	CASSTLPGGNTGELFF
TRBJ2-1	TRBV5-4	TRBD2	NA	TGTGCCAGCAGCTCTCGACTAGCCGGTGAGCAGTTCTTC	CASSSRLAGEQFF
TRBJ2-2	TRBV7-2	TRBD1	NA	TGTGCCAGTCAGGGACAGGGGGCGGCCGGGGAGCTGTTTTTT	CASQGQGAAGELFF
TRBJ2-1	TRBV4-3	NA	once	TGCGCCAGCAGCCAAGGGCCAGGGTTTGAGCAGTTCTTC	CASSQGPGFEQFF
TRBJ2-7	TRBV4-1	TRBD1	few	TGCGCCAGCAGCGAAGGGGGCGGGCAGTACTTC	CASSEGGGQYF
TRBJ2-3	TRBV4-1	TRBD1	few	TGCGCCAGCAGCCAAGTGTACAGGGGGGCCAGCACAGATACGCAGTATTTT	CASSQVYRGASTDTQYF
TRBJ1-2	TRBV6-6	NA	NA	TGTGCCAGCAGCAAAGACAGTTATGGCTACACCTTC	CASSKDSYGYTF
TRBJ2-5	TRBV6-5	TRBD2	NA	TGTGCCAGCAGTCGACTAGCGGGCTACCAAGAGACCCAGTACTTC	CASSRLAGYQETQYF
TRBJ2-2	TRBV27	TRBD1	NA	TGTGCCAGCAAGCGAGGGGGCACGAACACCGGGGAGCTGTTTTTT	CASKRGGTNTGELFF
TRBJ1-2	TRBV18	NA	NA	TGTGCCAGCTCACCCCCGACGACAGTGGAAGGCTACACCTTC	CASSPPTTVEGYTF
TRBJ1-4	TRBV11-2	NA	NA	TGTGCCAGCAGCTCCTGGGGCGGGGGCCAGGGTAATGAAAAACTGTTTTTT	CASSSWGGGQGNEKLFF
TRBJ1-5	TRBV4-1	NA	few	TGCGCCAGCAGCCAAGGGGGGGTTCAGCATTTT	CASSQGGVQHF
TRBJ2-2	TRBV7-9	TRBD2	NA	TGTGCCAGCGGCGCCGGGACTAGCGGGAGCGGAAACACCGGGGAGCTGTTTTTT	CASGAGTSGSGNTGELFF
TRBJ2-1	TRBV5-1	TRBD2	NA	TGCGCCAGCAGCTTGGCCGGGGAGGGAGACTTCGATGAGCAGTTCTTC	CASSLAGEGDFDEQFF
TRBJ2-3	TRBV7-8	TRBD2	NA	TGTGCCAGCAGCGAAGAGACAGCGGGGGCGGCCCCTATTGGGCAGTATTTT	CASSEETAGAAPIGQYF
TRBJ2-6	TRBV19	TRBD1	NA	TGTGCCAGTAGTACCGGGACAGGGGCAACTCCTGGGGCCAACGTCCTGACTTTC	CASSTGTGATPGANVLTF
TRBJ2-7	TRBV18	NA	NA	TGTGCCAGCTCACCACCGGGTAGCGGCCCCTACGAGCAGTACTTC	CASSPPGSGPYEQYF
TRBJ2-7	TRBV28	TRBD2	NA	TGTGCCAGCAGTTTAGTGCTAGCGGGAGGCCGAGGCGAGCAGTACTTC	CASSLVLAGGRGEQYF
TRBJ2-2	TRBV19	NA	NA	TGTGCCAGTATGTCACAGGCGACCCACACCGGGGAGCTGTTTTTT	CASMSQATHTGELFF
TRBJ1-1	TRBV20-1	NA	few	TGCAGTTACCAAGGGGACACTGAAGCTTTCTTT	CSYQGDTEAFF
TRBJ2-4	TRBV2	NA	few	TGTGCCAGCAGTGAAAGCCAACAGGCAAACATTCAGTACTTC	CASSESQQANIQYF
TRBJ2-7	TRBV5-1	NA	NA	TGCGCCAGCAGCTTGGGGCAGGGGGGCGAGCAGTACTTC	CASSLGQGGEQYF
TRBJ2-1	TRBV27	NA	NA	TGTGCCAGCAGCCTCTCACAGGGCTCCTACAATGAGCAGTTCTTC	CASSLSQGSYNEQFF
TRBJ1-5	TRBV7-2	NA	NA	TGTGCCAGCAGCTTAACGGGACAGCCCCAGCATTTT	CASSLTGQPQHF
TRBJ2-1	TRBV11-3	NA	NA	TGTGCCAGCAGGCACGGGACAAGGGCCCCATCTTATCTCTACAATGAGCAGTTCTTC	CASRHGTRAPSYLYNEQFF
TRBJ1-5	TRBV19	NA	NA	TGTGCCAGTAACATGGGGGCGGGGGATCAGCCCCAGCATTTT	CASNMGAGDQPQHF
TRBJ2-3	TRBV28	TRBD1	NA	TGTGCCAGCAGTTTTGGGACAGGGGGCACCGATACGCAGTATTTT	CASSFGTGGTDTQYF
TRBJ2-7	TRBV4-3	NA	NA	TGCGCCAGCAGCCAGCTAACTCAGGGGCCCTACGAGCAGTACTTC	CASSQLTQGPYEQYF
TRBJ1-1	TRBV18	NA	NA	TGTGCCAGCTCACCTGCCCGGGACACTGAAGCTTTCTTT	CASSPARDTEAFF
TRBJ1-5	TRBV7-2	TRBD1	few	TGTGCCAGCAGCCCCGACAGGGGGGGTCAGCCCCAGCATTTT	CASSPDRGGQPQHF
TRBJ1-4	TRBV6-5	TRBD1	NA	TGTGCCAGCAGTTACCCGGGACAGGAGAATGAAAAACTGTTTTTT	CASSYPGQENEKLFF
TRBJ2-1	TRBV4-1	TRBD2	NA	TGCGCCAGCAGGGAACTCGGGACTAGCTCCAACAATGAGCAGTTCTTC	CASRELGTSSNNEQFF
TRBJ2-7	TRBV6-5	TRBD2	NA	TGTGCCAGCAGCCTAGCGGGAGCATCCTACGAGCAGTACTTC	CASSLAGASYEQYF
TRBJ2-7	TRBV28	NA	once	TGTGCCAGCACCCCCCGGCAGGCCCCCGTCTCCTACGAGCAGTACTTC	CASTPRQAPVSYEQYF
TRBJ1-5	TRBV4-3	NA	NA	TGCGCCAGCAGCCTAAGGGGCGGAATCAATCAGCCCCAGCATTTT	CASSLRGGINQPQHF
TRBJ2-5	TRBV9	NA	NA	TGTGCCAGCAGCGTAGCGGGGTGGGGAAGGCTAGAGACCCAGTACTTC	CASSVAGWGRLETQYF
TRBJ2-1	TRBV21-1	NA	NA	TGTGCCAGCAGCAAAAGGCGCAACGAGCGAACCTACAATGAGCAGTTCTTC	CASSKRRNERTYNEQFF
TRBJ1-1	TRBV15	NA	NA	TGTGCCACCAGCGTCGCGTCCTCCGGGATCACCATGAACACTGAAGCTTTCTTT	CATSVASSGITMNTEAFF
TRBJ2-1	TRBV6-6	TRBD1	few	TGTGCCAGCAGTTATGGCCCTAGGGGGCGGAATGAGCAGTTCTTC	CASSYGPRGRNEQFF
TRBJ2-2	TRBV7-9	TRBD2	NA	TGTGCCAGCAGCTTGCATGCGGGAGGGCCAGCCACCGGGGAGCTGTTTTTT	CASSLHAGGPATGELFF